The TCR beta chain under discussion was sequenced for a study of blood T cell repertoires in COVID-19. Generated by immunoSEQ multiplex PCR, the TCRdb table keeps only in-frame clones and is missing some. The sample contains 95,000 to 110,000 clones, 85% to 90% of which appear only once. This CDR3 is built from 18 residues. The V segment lost 0 bases and the J segment 4 bases; nucleotides outside the gene matches: 9. Germline V gives CDR1 SGDLS, CDR2 YYNGEE. The receptor's source is a human donor in a cohort sampled during active COVID-19. The chain joins TRBV9 to TRBJ2-5; 13 bases line up with TRBD2. Sequenced input: peripheral blood. DNA for the CDR3: TGTGCCAGCAGCGTAGGGATGTGGACTAGCGGGGGAGGAGAGACCCAGTACTTC. Translation gives CASSVGMWTSGGGETQYF.